Presented here are 11 T cell receptor beta chains from one specimen sequenced in a study of CD8+ T cells in alopecia areata. cDNA serving as the sequencing template came from extracted, reverse transcribed RNA. Assay: immunoSEQ multiplex PCR; the TCRdb copy retains only in-frame clones and omits some. The sample holds approximately 170,000 clones; 50% to 65% are singletons and the top ten take 13% to 15%. Treatment meaning: oral pan-JAK inhibitor, 5-10 mg twice daily. The material was CD4+ T cells sorted from blood, obtained at week 24, from a patient treated with tofacitinib. The receptors come from a human donor with alopecia areata.

The CDR3 here is CASSVDRGGNGYTF. CDR3 DNA: TGTGCCAGCTCCGTCGACAGGGGAGGCAATGGCTACACCTTC. The chain links TRBV18 to TRBJ1-2, with 8 bases identical to TRBD1. The V segment lost 6 bases and the J segment 6 bases; nucleotides outside the gene matches: 9. The CDR3 has 14 residues. The germline V gene has CDR1 KGHSH and CDR2 LQKENI.

J is TRBJ2-5 and V is TRBV4-1; 7 nucleotides agree with TRBD1. This CDR3 has 15 amino acids. Germline V gives CDR1 MGHRA, CDR2 YSYEKL. V lost 2 bases, J lost 5 bases, and 8 bases stayed unmatched. This chain's CDR3 is CASSQNTGVGETQYF. The CDR3 DNA reads TGCGCCAGCAGCCAAAACACAGGGGTCGGGGAGACCCAGTACTTC.

The CDR3 nucleotides read TGTGCCAGCAGCTTACACGGGTCCGGAAACACCATATATTTT. Its protein is CASSLHGSGNTIYF. The J gene is TRBJ1-3, the V gene TRBV7-9; no definite D call. The V end was cut by 2 bases, the J end by 4 bases, with 9 bases between. The CDR3 spans 14 residues. CDR1 and CDR2 from the germline V gene are SEHNR and FQNEAQ (reference sequence).

This clone has a handful of counts. In the same sample, other DNA sequences code for this CDR3. The chain combines TRBV6-5 with TRBJ2-5; D unclear. CDR3 length: 11 residues. V shed 0 bases and J shed 9 bases, with 5 bases lying between them. CDR1 MNHEY and CDR2 SVGAGI come from the germline V gene. CDR3 DNA: TGTGCCAGCAGTTACTCAGGATCCCAGTACTTC. It codes for CASSYSGSQYF.

The chain recombines TRBV18 with TRBJ2-7; 9 positions match TRBD1. The germline gives CDR1 KGHSH, CDR2 LQKENI. J lost 3 bases, V lost 6 bases, and 9 bases had no gene match. CDR3 length: 15 residues. DNA of the CDR3: TGTGCCAGCTCCGCCCCGACAGGGGGTGGCTACGAGCAGTACTTC. As protein: CASSAPTGGGYEQYF.

This sequence joins TRBV5-1 and TRBJ2-5; no clear D. Trimming left V 4 bases short and J 5 bases short, with 12 bases between. The CDR3 spans 13 residues. Germline assignment: CDR1 SGHRS and CDR2 YFSETQ. CDR3 in DNA: TGCGCCAGCAGCCTCTACGGAGAGGAGACCCAGTACTTC. Amino acid sequence: CASSLYGEETQYF.

This chain links TRBV5-1 with TRBJ2-5; 12 nucleotides match TRBD2. CDR3 length equals 14 residues. After removal of 6 bases from V and 1 base from J, the junction contained 1 base not matched to a gene. Per germline, CDR1 SGHRS and CDR2 YFSETQ. In nucleotides, the CDR3 is TGCGCCAGCAAGACTAGCGGGGGCCAAGAGACCCAGTACTTC. Its translation: CASKTSGGQETQYF.

J is TRBJ1-2 and V is TRBV29-1, with no clear D. Trimming shortened V by 2 bases and J by 6 bases, and 4 bases separated the two germline ends. CDR1 is SQVTM and CDR2 is ANQGSEA in the germline V gene. The CDR3 sequence is 10 residues long. This CDR3 reads CSVELDGYTF. The CDR3 DNA follows: TGCAGCGTTGAACTTGATGGCTACACCTTC. The variable domain in full, with the rest retrieved from reference TRBV29-1 and TRBJ1-2, is SAVISQKPSRDICQRGTSLTIQCQVDSQVTMMFWYRQQPGQSLTLIATANQGSEATYESGFVIDKFPISRPNLTFSTLTVSNMSPEDSSIYLCSVELDGYTFGSGTRLTVV.

The chain couples TRBV18 to TRBJ1-2; 7 positions match TRBD1. With 5 bases clipped from V and 6 bases from J, the junction kept 0 bases outside the gene matches. Per germline, CDR1 KGHSH and CDR2 LQKENI. The CDR3 loop spans 11 amino acids. The CDR3 protein is CASSTGDGYTF. CDR3 sequence (DNA): TGTGCCAGCTCAACAGGGGATGGCTACACCTTC. The whole variable domain, filled in from reference TRBV18 and TRBJ1-2, reads NAGVMQNPRHLVRRRGQEARLRCSPMKGHSHVYWYRQLPEEGLKFMVYLQKENIIDESGMPKERFSAEFPKEGPSILRIQQVVRGDSAAYFCASSTGDGYTFGSGTRLTVV.

This clone was counted a few times. This sequence joins TRBV29-1 and TRBJ2-6; possible D gene TRBD1, 6 bases. CDR1 and CDR2 (germline): SQVTM, ANQGSEA. V dropped 5 bases and J dropped 2 bases, with 13 bases sitting between them. CDR3 size: 15 residues. CDR3 amino acids: CSVRGQSTGANVLTF. CDR3 in DNA: TGCAGCGTTCGTGGACAGTCCACTGGGGCCAACGTCCTGACTTTC.

Of note for this clone: The sample carries other DNA sequences with the same CDR3. This chain connects TRBV11-2 to TRBJ2-1; no clear D. This CDR3 contains 13 residues. The V end lost 3 bases, the J end lost 5 bases, and 8 bases lay between the germline ends. Germline-derived CDR1 and CDR2 are SGHAT and FQNNGV. The CDR3 bases are TGTGCCAGCAGCTTCAGCCGTAACAATGAGCAGTTCTTC. Protein sequence: CASSFSRNNEQFF.